The 20 T cell receptor beta chains in this list originate from one sample, sequenced in a study of T cell responses to AZD1222 COVID-19 vaccine. The table came from immunoSEQ multiplex PCR; TCRdb's copy has only in-frame clones and leaves some out. In all, the sample yields more than 110,000 clones. The sequenced material came from peripheral blood. The receptor source for this set is an adult in good health.

This chain joins TRBV9 and TRBJ2-7, with D tentatively TRBD1 or TRBD2 (5 bases each). This CDR3 region has 15 residues. V lost 3 bases and J lost 4, with 17 bases in between. Looked up from germline, CDR1 is SGDLS and CDR2 is YYNGEE. CDR3 sequence (DNA): TGTGCCAGCAGCGACGGGGCGGTTCCTGGTTACGAGCAGTACTTC. This gives the protein CASSDGAVPGYEQYF.

The chain employs TRBV12-3 or TRBV12-4 and TRBJ1-5; D is ambiguous. V gave up 5 bases and J gave up 4 bases, with 9 bases separating them. CDR3 length: 13 residues. CDR3 residues: CASSPVQNQPQHF. The CDR3 DNA reads as TGTGCCAGCAGTCCTGTTCAAAATCAGCCCCAGCATTTT.

The chain recombines TRBV5-4 with TRBJ2-7; D perhaps matches TRBD2 (7 bases). This CDR3 comprises 15 residues. The V end lost 4 bases, the J end lost 2 bases, and 16 bases lay between the germline ends. Germline CDR1 is SGHNT and CDR2 is YYREEE (reference sequence). CDR3 DNA: TGTGCCAGCAGCCCACGGGGGGCGGCAGCCTACGAGCAGTACTTC. Residues: CASSPRGAAAYEQYF.

The chain uses TRBV9 and TRBJ1-3, with 7 positions matching TRBD1. The germline V gene encodes CDR1 SGDLS and CDR2 YYNGEE. This CDR3 comprises 17 residues. V was pared by 0 bases and J by 7 bases, with 13 bases of the junction left unmatched. The chain's CDR3 is CASSVEARGDNGNTIYF. CDR3 nucleotide sequence: TGTGCCAGCAGCGTAGAAGCCAGGGGGGATAACGGGAACACCATATATTTT.

The rearrangement links TRBV29-1 to TRBJ1-2; D is possibly TRBD1 (5 bases). The CDR3 sequence is 12 residues long. Germline V gives CDR1 SQVTM, CDR2 ANQGSEA. Trimming stripped 7 bases from V and 4 bases from J, with 13 bases between. The CDR3 DNA reads as TGCAGCGCCCTGGGGCAGATCTATGGCTACACCTTC. Translating gives CSALGQIYGYTF.

V and J are TRBV2 and TRBJ2-3; D may correspond to TRBD1 or TRBD2 (5 bases each). The V end was cut by 4 bases, the J end by 2 bases, with 13 bases between. Germline V CDR1 and CDR2: SNHLY, FYNNEI. The CDR3 sequence is 15 residues long. The chain's CDR3 is CASSGGYPYTDTQYF. CDR3 DNA sequence: TGTGCCAGCAGTGGGGGGTACCCCTACACAGATACGCAGTATTTT.

The chain employs TRBV19 and TRBJ2-7, with TRBD2 as a possible D gene (5 bases). Trimming shortened V by 0 bases and J by 9 bases, and 12 bases separated the two germline ends. Germline V gives CDR1 LNHDA, CDR2 SQIVND (reference sequence). This CDR3 region has 13 residues. CDR3 bases: TGTGCCAGTAGTATAGATTATGGGAGCGGGCAGTACTTC. This translates into CASSIDYGSGQYF.

The V and J genes are TRBV6-2 or TRBV6-3 and TRBJ1-2; D uncertain. This CDR3 is 15 amino acids long. The germline V and J ends were trimmed by 0 bases and 2 bases, with 10 bases remaining between them. Germline loops: CDR1 MNHEY, CDR2 SVGEGT. CDR3: CASSYSISANYGYTF. The CDR3, as DNA: TGTGCCAGCAGTTACTCGATTTCGGCGAACTATGGCTACACCTTC.

The chain carries TRBV18 and TRBJ2-1; TRBD1 matches 10 bases. Germline V gene lookup returns CDR1 KGHSH and CDR2 LQKENI. Trimming cost V 3 bases and J 5 bases; bases outside gene matches: 7. The length of the CDR3 is 16 residues. CDR3 coding DNA: TGTGCCAGCTCACCGAAGGGACAGGGGATCCACAATGAGCAGTTCTTC. Translating gives CASSPKGQGIHNEQFF. Variable domain in full (rest from reference TRBV18 and TRBJ2-1): NAGVMQNPRHLVRRRGQEARLRCSPMKGHSHVYWYRQLPEEGLKFMVYLQKENIIDESGMPKERFSAEFPKEGPSILRIQQVVRGDSAAYFCASSPKGQGIHNEQFFGPGTRLTVL.

The chain uses TRBV28 and TRBJ2-6; D remains ambiguous. Looked up from germline, CDR1 is MDHEN and CDR2 is SYDVKM. V lost 6 bases to trimming and J lost 0 bases, with 12 bases between them. The CDR3 sequence is 16 residues long. CDR3 in amino acids: CASSPGWNSGANVLTF. CDR3 bases: TGTGCCAGCAGCCCTGGGTGGAACTCTGGGGCCAACGTCCTGACTTTC. The whole variable domain, filled in from reference TRBV28 and TRBJ2-6, reads DVKVTQSSRYLVKRTGEKVFLECVQDMDHENMFWYRQDPGLGLRLIYFSYDVKMKEKGDIPEGYSVSREKKERFSLILESASTNQTSMYLCASSPGWNSGANVLTFGAGSRLTVL.

This chain uses TRBV5-4 with TRBJ1-1, with D perhaps TRBD1 (6 bases). V was clipped by 3 bases and J by 5 bases, with 17 bases between them. CDR1 SGHNT and CDR2 YYREEE come from the germline V gene (reference sequence). This CDR3 is 15 amino acids long. The DNA of the CDR3 is TGTGCCAGCAGCTCCAAAGGGGGGGCACAAACTGAAGCTTTCTTT. Its protein product is CASSSKGGAQTEAFF.

The V and J genes are TRBV9 and TRBJ1-3; D unclear. CDR1 and CDR2 from the germline V gene are SGDLS and YYNGEE. This CDR3 contains 14 residues. Between the trimmed V and J ends, which lost 2 bases and 5 bases, there was a span of 11 bases. Here the CDR3 reads CASSVAEYRNTIYF. The CDR3 DNA reads as TGTGCCAGCAGCGTTGCAGAGTACCGAAACACCATATATTTT.

CDR3 coding DNA: TGTGCCAGTAGTATATTAGAAACGGCCTGGTATGGCTACACCTTC. This sequence encodes CASSILETAWYGYTF. The gene calls are TRBV19 and TRBJ1-2; D is unresolved. CDR1 LNHDA and CDR2 SQIVND come from the germline V gene (reference sequence). The V end lost 2 bases, the J end lost 5 bases, and 15 bases lay between the germline ends. The CDR3 length is 15 residues.

The V call is TRBV6-2 or TRBV6-3, the J call TRBJ1-5; D call uncertain. With 6 bases removed from V and 10 bases from J, the gap between germline ends came to 16 bases. The CDR3 covers 13 residues. The germline CDR1 and CDR2 sequences are MNHEY and SVGEGT. CDR3 sequence (DNA): TGTGCCAGCAGCACCTGGGAGCGTAGCCCCCAGCATTTT. Amino acid sequence: CASSTWERSPQHF.

V and J are TRBV19 and TRBJ1-6, with a possible D match to TRBD1 (6 bases). Germline loops: CDR1 LNHDA, CDR2 SQIVND (reference sequence). V was pared by 3 bases and J by 8 bases, with 11 bases between. The CDR3 is 14 residues long. CDR3 DNA sequence: TGTGCCAGTAGTATGTCCAGGACAGATTCACCCCTCCACTTT. Translation gives CASSMSRTDSPLHF. Drawing the rest from reference TRBV19 and TRBJ1-6, the complete variable domain is DGGITQSPKYLFRKEGQNVTLSCEQNLNHDAMYWYRQDPGQGLRLIYYSQIVNDFQKGDIAEGYSVSREKKESFPLTVTSAQKNPTAFYLCASSMSRTDSPLHFGNGTRLTVT.

The V call is TRBV3-1 (or the pseudogene TRBV3-2), the J call TRBJ1-2; 7 bases map to TRBD1. Trimming took 1 base from V and 2 from J; bases not matched to a gene: 22. This CDR3 is 21 amino acids long. The germline V gene encodes CDR1 LGHDT and CDR2 YNNKEL (reference sequence). CDR3: CASSQGGWELTGPALNYGYTF. The CDR3 bases are TGTGCCAGCAGCCAAGGAGGGTGGGAATTGACAGGGCCAGCATTAAACTATGGCTACACCTTC.

The chain combines TRBV24-1 with TRBJ2-1; D ambiguous. This CDR3 has 15 amino acids. Germline CDR1 KGHDR, CDR2 SFDVKD. V was clipped by 4 bases and J by 6 bases, with 15 bases between them. The chain's CDR3 is CATSDRPVGGNEQFF. The CDR3 coding sequence is TGTGCCACCAGTGACCGACCCGTTGGTGGCAATGAGCAGTTCTTC.

CDR3 sequence (DNA): TGCAGTGCTAGAGTGGGAGATACGCAGTATTTT. Protein: CSARVGDTQYF. The rearrangement joins TRBV20-1 to TRBJ2-3; unclear D gene. The CDR3 loop spans 11 amino acids. Germline-derived CDR1 and CDR2 are DFQATT and SNEGSKA (reference sequence). The V end lost 1 base, the J end lost 5 bases, and 4 bases lay between the germline ends.

The chain carries TRBV3-1 (or the pseudogene TRBV3-2) and TRBJ2-2, with 8 positions matching TRBD1. The J segment lost 2 bases and the V segment lost 6 bases, leaving 5 bases of the junction unmatched. Germline CDR1 LGHDT, CDR2 YNNKEL (reference sequence). The CDR3 sequence is 15 residues long. The CDR3: CASSSGTGNTGELFF. The CDR3 coding sequence is TGTGCCAGCAGTTCCGGGACAGGAAACACCGGGGAGCTGTTTTTT.

The chain recombines TRBV6-4 with TRBJ1-2, with D perhaps TRBD1 (5 bases). Trimming left V 2 bases short and J 4 bases short, with 8 bases between. Germline CDR1 is MRHNA and CDR2 is SNTAGT. This CDR3 spans 13 amino acids. The CDR3 region has the DNA TGTGCCAGCAGTGACGGGACCAGCTATGGCTACACCTTC. Translation gives CASSDGTSYGYTF.